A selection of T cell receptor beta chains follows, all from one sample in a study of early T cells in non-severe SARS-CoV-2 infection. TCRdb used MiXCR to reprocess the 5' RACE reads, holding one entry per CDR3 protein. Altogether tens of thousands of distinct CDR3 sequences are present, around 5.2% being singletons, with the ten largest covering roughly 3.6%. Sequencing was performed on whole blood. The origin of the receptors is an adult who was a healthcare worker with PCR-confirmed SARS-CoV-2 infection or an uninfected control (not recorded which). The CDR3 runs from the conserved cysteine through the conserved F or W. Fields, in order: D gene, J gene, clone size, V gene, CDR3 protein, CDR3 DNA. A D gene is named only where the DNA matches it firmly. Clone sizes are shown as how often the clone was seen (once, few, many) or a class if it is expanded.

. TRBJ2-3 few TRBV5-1 CASSTGPVEDTQYF TGCGCCAGCAGCACCGGACCGGTAGAAGATACGCAGTATTTT
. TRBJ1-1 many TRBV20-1 CSASAGADTEAFF TGCAGTGCCAGCGCGGGGGCTGACACTGAAGCTTTCTTT
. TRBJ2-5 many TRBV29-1 CSAGLRAYGETQYF TGCAGCGCTGGTTTAAGGGCTTACGGGGAGACCCAGTACTTC
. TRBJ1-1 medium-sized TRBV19 CASSPRPNTEAFF TGTGCCAGTAGTCCCCGTCCAAACACTGAAGCTTTCTTT
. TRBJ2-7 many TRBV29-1 CSVLTGETYEQYF TGCAGCGTTTTAACGGGAGAAACCTACGAGCAGTACTTC
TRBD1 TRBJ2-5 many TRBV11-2 CASSLGAGGVETQYF TGTGCCAGCAGCCTCGGCGCAGGGGGCGTTGAGACCCAGTACTTC
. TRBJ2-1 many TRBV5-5 CASSLLIDEQFF TGTGCCAGCAGCTTGCTTATCGATGAGCAGTTCTTC
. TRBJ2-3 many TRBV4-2 CASSHLPGRDADTQYF TGTGCCAGCAGCCACCTCCCGGGGCGGGACGCAGATACGCAGTATTTT
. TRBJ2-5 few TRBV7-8 CASSSQGQETQYF TGTGCCAGCAGCTCTCAGGGCCAAGAGACCCAGTACTTC
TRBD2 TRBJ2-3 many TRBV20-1 CSPLAGGSTDTQYF TGCAGTCCCTTAGCGGGAGGGAGCACAGATACGCAGTATTTT
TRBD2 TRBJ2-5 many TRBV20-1 CSAGRLAGGPETQYF TGCAGTGCTGGAAGACTAGCGGGAGGGCCGGAGACCCAGTACTTC
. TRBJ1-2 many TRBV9 CASEGDPNYGYTF TGTGCCAGCGAGGGCGACCCTAACTATGGCTACACCTTC
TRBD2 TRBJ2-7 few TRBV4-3 CASSQEGPHRAGGHEQYF TGCGCCAGCAGCCAAGAAGGTCCCCATCGGGCGGGAGGTCACGAGCAGTACTTC